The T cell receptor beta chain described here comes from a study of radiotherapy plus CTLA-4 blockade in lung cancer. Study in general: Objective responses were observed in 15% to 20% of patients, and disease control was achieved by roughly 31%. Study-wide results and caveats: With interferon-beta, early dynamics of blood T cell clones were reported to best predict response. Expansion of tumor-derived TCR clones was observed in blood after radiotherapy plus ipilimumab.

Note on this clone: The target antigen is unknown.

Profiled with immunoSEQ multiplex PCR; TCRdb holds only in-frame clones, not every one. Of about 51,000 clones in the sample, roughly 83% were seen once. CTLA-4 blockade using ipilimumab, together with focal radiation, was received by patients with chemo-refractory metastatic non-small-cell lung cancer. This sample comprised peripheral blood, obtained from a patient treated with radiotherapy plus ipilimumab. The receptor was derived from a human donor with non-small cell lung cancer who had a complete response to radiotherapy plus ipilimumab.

CDR3 region: CSVGRAGSYEQYF. The CDR3 DNA follows: TGCAGCGTTGGCCGCGCAGGCTCCTACGAGCAGTACTTC. V and J are TRBV29-1 and TRBJ2-7; D uncertain. Germline V gene data show CDR1 as SQVTM and CDR2 as ANQGSEA. Between the trimmed V and J ends, which lost 4 bases and 0 bases, there was a span of 10 bases. This CDR3 region has 13 residues.